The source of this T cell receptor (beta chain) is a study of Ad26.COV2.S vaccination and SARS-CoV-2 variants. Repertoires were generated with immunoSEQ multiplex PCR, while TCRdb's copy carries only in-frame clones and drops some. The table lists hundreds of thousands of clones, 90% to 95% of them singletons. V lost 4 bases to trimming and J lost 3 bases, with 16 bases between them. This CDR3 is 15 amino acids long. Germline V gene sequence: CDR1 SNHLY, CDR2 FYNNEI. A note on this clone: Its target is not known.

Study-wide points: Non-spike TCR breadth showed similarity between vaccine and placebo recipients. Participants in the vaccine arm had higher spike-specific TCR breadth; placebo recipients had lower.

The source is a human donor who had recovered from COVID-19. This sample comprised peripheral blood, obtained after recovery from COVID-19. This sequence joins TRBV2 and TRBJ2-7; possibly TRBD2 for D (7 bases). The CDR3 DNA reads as TGTGCCAGCAGTGGCTTATTGGGGGGGCACTACGAGCAGTACTTC. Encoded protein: CASSGLLGGHYEQYF.